These 32 T cell receptor beta chains were sequenced from one sample in a study of cytomegalovirus exposure and HLA in healthy donors. The primer mix had 60 Vbeta and 13 Jbeta primers. Generated by immunoSEQ multiplex PCR, the TCRdb table keeps only in-frame clones and is missing some. The data contain 110,000 to 150,000 clones, approximately 79% of them singletons. What was sequenced was PBMCs. The source is a woman aged 25 to 39 in good health and CMV-seronegative.

The chain carries TRBV11-2 and TRBJ1-2, with TRBD1 as a possible D gene (5 bases). The CDR3 runs 16 residues. V lost 0 bases and J lost 7, with 18 bases in between. Germline V gives CDR1 SGHAT, CDR2 FQNNGV. CDR3 nucleotide sequence: TGTGCCAGCAGCTTAGATCCCTCCAGGCACCAGGGTGGCTACACCTTC. Translating gives CASSLDPSRHQGGYTF.

The gene calls are TRBV12-5 and TRBJ2-3; 8 bases agree with TRBD1. The CDR3 spans 15 residues. V lost 6 bases and J lost 2; bases outside the gene matches: 7. In germline, CDR1 is LGHNT, CDR2 FRNRAP. The CDR3 loop reads CASGLDRAYTDTQYF. CDR3 coding DNA: TGTGCTAGTGGCCTGGACAGGGCCTACACAGATACGCAGTATTTT.

The V gene is TRBV5-1, the J gene TRBJ2-1, with D perhaps matching TRBD1 (6 bases). Trimming took 3 bases from V and 0 from J, leaving 13 bases between them. The CDR3 consists of 16 residues. Germline V gene lookup returns CDR1 SGHRS and CDR2 YFSETQ. The CDR3 reads CASSWGLDISYNEQFF. The CDR3 region has the DNA TGCGCCAGCAGCTGGGGGCTTGACATCTCCTACAATGAGCAGTTCTTC.

The genes are TRBV5-1 and TRBJ2-7; 11 nucleotides line up with TRBD2. Germline V gene lookup returns CDR1 SGHRS and CDR2 YFSETQ. V trimming: 2 bases; J trimming: 0 bases; junction bases outside the gene matches: 4. This CDR3 is built from 16 residues. This CDR3 is CASSFSSGGFSYEQYF. DNA of the CDR3: TGCGCCAGCAGCTTCTCTAGCGGGGGGTTCTCCTACGAGCAGTACTTC.

The chain has TRBV5-1 and TRBJ2-7, with 7 bases identical to TRBD1. Germline-derived CDR1 and CDR2 are SGHRS and YFSETQ. The CDR3 runs 14 residues. V shed 0 bases and J 4 bases; nucleotides not matched to a gene: 4. This chain's CDR3 is CASSLDLQGYEQYF. The CDR3 nucleotides read TGCGCCAGCAGCTTGGATCTACAGGGGTACGAGCAGTACTTC.

The chain is built from TRBV5-5 and TRBJ1-6, with D unclear. Germline V gene lookup returns CDR1 SGHKS and CDR2 YYEKEE (reference sequence). V lost 0 bases, J lost 14 bases, and 12 bases lay in between. The CDR3 consists of 13 residues. The CDR3 here is CASSLGPRRALHF. The CDR3 nucleotides read TGTGCCAGCAGCTTGGGTCCACGTAGAGCCCTCCACTTT. The complete variable domain, with remaining parts taken from reference TRBV5-5 and TRBJ1-6, reads DAGVTQSPTHLIKTRGQQVTLRCSPISGHKSVSWYQQVLGQGPQFIFQYYEKEERGRGNFPDRFSARQFPNYSSELNVNALLLGDSALYLCASSLGPRRALHFGNGTRLTVT.

This clone has more than one count but fewer than ten. The gene calls are TRBV2 and TRBJ2-5; D might be TRBD1 (6 bases). Germline V gene sequence: CDR1 SNHLY, CDR2 FYNNEI. V lost 3 bases and J lost 2, with 16 bases in between. CDR3 length: 16 residues. Here the CDR3 reads CASSDKQGRGQETQYF. The DNA of the CDR3 is TGTGCCAGCAGTGACAAACAGGGAAGGGGACAAGAGACCCAGTACTTC.

The chain combines TRBV6-6 with TRBJ2-3; D might be TRBD2 (6 bases). Germline V gene data show CDR1 as MNHNY and CDR2 as SVGAGI (reference sequence). V lost 7 bases and J lost 0, with 8 bases in between. CDR3 length: 13 amino acids. The CDR3 loop is CASTGLSTDTQYF. CDR3 nucleotides: TGTGCCAGCACGGGACTCAGCACAGATACGCAGTATTTT.

This chain uses TRBV10-2 with TRBJ2-7, with a tentative D call TRBD1 (6 bases). The CDR3 length is 16 residues. Germline V lookup: CDR1 WSHSY, CDR2 SAAADI. Between the trimmed V and J ends, which lost 6 bases and 4 bases, there was a span of 22 bases. The CDR3 coding sequence is TGCGCCAGCAGCAGTGAACCGGGACACAGGTCTTACGAGCAGTACTTC. Translation gives CASSSEPGHRSYEQYF.

The chain combines TRBV4-3 with TRBJ2-1, with 9 bases aligning to TRBD2. V was clipped by 3 bases and J by 4 bases; unmatched bases: 1. The CDR3 extends over 14 amino acids. Germline CDR1 is LGHNA and CDR2 is YSLEER. In nucleotides, the CDR3 is TGCGCCAGCAGCCAGAGCGGGGGGTACAATGAGCAGTTCTTC. This sequence encodes CASSQSGGYNEQFF.

This clone came up a few times. The chain joins TRBV5-4 to TRBJ1-1; 8 bases map to TRBD1. CDR1 SGHNT and CDR2 YYREEE come from the germline V gene (reference sequence). J was trimmed by 2 bases and V by 2 bases; bases with no gene match: 2. This CDR3 has 14 amino acids. The CDR3 here is CASSFGQGNTEAFF. The CDR3 coding sequence is TGTGCCAGCAGCTTCGGACAGGGAAACACTGAAGCTTTCTTT.

This clone was counted a single time. V and J are TRBV7-9 and TRBJ2-2, with D perhaps matching TRBD1 (6 bases). V was cut by 0 bases and J by 5 bases, with 13 bases left in between. CDR3 length equals 16 residues. Looked up from germline, CDR1 is SEHNR and CDR2 is FQNEAQ (reference sequence). In DNA form, the CDR3 reads TGTGCCAGCAGCTTAGCCCAGGGGAGACGAACCGGGGAGCTGTTTTTT. This encodes CASSLAQGRRTGELFF.

This chain joins TRBV6-1 and TRBJ1-3; maybe TRBD1 (6 bases). The length of the CDR3 is 15 residues. The germline gives CDR1 MNHNS, CDR2 SASEGT. Deletions cut 8 bases from V and 2 bases from J, with 16 bases between. CDR3 DNA: TGTGCCAGCGGGACACAGGGAAGACCTGGAAACACCATATATTTT. It yields the protein CASGTQGRPGNTIYF.

The chain recombines TRBV6-1 with TRBJ1-4; D ambiguous. The CDR3 contains 15 residues. V gave up 1 base and J gave up 4 bases, with 10 bases separating them. CDR1 and CDR2 (germline): MNHNS, SASEGT. DNA for the CDR3: TGTGCCAGCAGTGAAGAATGGCAGCGTAATGAAAAACTGTTTTTT. Its protein product is CASSEEWQRNEKLFF.

The chain uses TRBV6-5 and TRBJ2-1; TRBD2 is a possible D gene (5 bases). Per germline, CDR1 MNHEY and CDR2 SVGAGI. The CDR3 contains 15 residues. V lost 2 bases to trimming and J lost 5 bases, with 13 bases between them. CDR3 in amino acids: CASSYGLTGNNEQFF. The CDR3 DNA sequence: TGTGCCAGCAGTTACGGTCTTACGGGGAACAATGAGCAGTTCTTC.

The chain employs TRBV5-4 and TRBJ1-1; D is ambiguous. Germline values: CDR1 SGHNT, CDR2 YYREEE (reference sequence). V lost 0 bases and J 1 base, leaving 10 bases between the germline ends. There are 15 residues in the CDR3. The CDR3 DNA reads as TGTGCCAGCAGCTTGGAAAAGGCGGCGAACACTGAAGCTTTCTTT. Protein sequence: CASSLEKAANTEAFF. The full variable domain, its missing parts supplied by reference TRBV5-4 and TRBJ1-1, is ETGVTQSPTHLIKTRGQQVTLRCSSQSGHNTVSWYQQALGQGPQFIFQYYREEENGRGNFPPRFSGLQFPNYSSELNVNALELDDSALYLCASSLEKAANTEAFFGQGTRLTVV.

This chain connects TRBV7-3 to TRBJ2-7; 9 nucleotides line up with TRBD2. The CDR3 totals 16 residues. With 4 bases clipped from V and 3 bases from J, the junction kept 10 bases outside the gene matches. Germline loops: CDR1 SGHTA, CDR2 FQGTGA. Here the CDR3 reads CASSSNSGGFHYEQYF. The CDR3 DNA reads as TGTGCCAGCAGCTCGAATAGCGGGGGATTCCACTACGAGCAGTACTTC.

This clone was seen once. The chain combines TRBV5-1 with TRBJ2-7; TRBD2 matches at 8 bases. With 4 bases clipped from V and 6 bases from J, the junction kept 6 bases outside the gene matches. The CDR3 contains 13 residues. Germline assignment: CDR1 SGHRS and CDR2 YFSETQ. The CDR3 protein is CASSPGGATEQYF. As DNA, the CDR3 is TGCGCCAGCAGCCCCGGGGGGGCGACCGAGCAGTACTTC. The full variable domain, its missing parts supplied by reference TRBV5-1 and TRBJ2-7, is KAGVTQTPRYLIKTRGQQVTLSCSPISGHRSVSWYQQTPGQGLQFLFEYFSETQRNKGNFPGRFSGRQFSNSRSEMNVSTLELGDSALYLCASSPGGATEQYFGPGTRLTVT.

This clone was observed a few times. The J gene is TRBJ1-5, the V gene TRBV4-1; the match to TRBD1 covers 11 bases. The germline V gene has CDR1 MGHRA and CDR2 YSYEKL. This CDR3 has 14 amino acids. Trimming cost V 4 bases and J 7 bases; bases outside gene matches: 3. As DNA, the CDR3 is TGCGCCAGCAGCCCGGGACAGGGGGACCAGCCCCAGCATTTT. Its protein product is CASSPGQGDQPQHF.

The chain links TRBV18 to TRBJ2-3; TRBD2 matches at 7 bases. CDR1 is KGHSH and CDR2 is LQKENI in the germline V gene. V gave up 2 bases and J gave up 4 bases; unmatched junction bases: 6. The CDR3 contains 15 residues. The CDR3 sequence is CASSPRLAEPDTQYF. CDR3 nucleotide sequence: TGTGCCAGCTCACCAAGGCTAGCGGAGCCAGATACGCAGTATTTT. Based on the CDR3 plus reference TRBV18 and TRBJ2-3, the full variable domain is NAGVMQNPRHLVRRRGQEARLRCSPMKGHSHVYWYRQLPEEGLKFMVYLQKENIIDESGMPKERFSAEFPKEGPSILRIQQVVRGDSAAYFCASSPRLAEPDTQYFGPGTRLTVL.

This rearrangement joins TRBV30 to TRBJ1-4; D remains ambiguous. V was cut by 4 bases and J by 5 bases, with 17 bases left in between. Germline V lookup: CDR1 GTSNPN, CDR2 SVGIG (reference sequence). The CDR3 sequence is 15 residues long. The CDR3 sequence is CAWKPAGLLNEKLFF. In DNA, the CDR3 is TGTGCCTGGAAACCCGCCGGACTTCTGAATGAAAAACTGTTTTTT.

The CDR3 coding sequence is TGTGCCAGTAGTCGCCCTACAGGGGCTAGCACCGGGGAGCTGTTTTTT. Its translation: CASSRPTGASTGELFF. This chain uses TRBV19 with TRBJ2-2, with 7 bases that match TRBD1. CDR3 size: 16 residues. J gave up 4 bases and V 5 bases, and 10 bases lay outside the gene matches. The germline CDR1 and CDR2 sequences are LNHDA and SQIVND (reference sequence).

V usage is TRBV4-2 and J usage is TRBJ1-2, with 8 bases fitting TRBD1. The germline V gene encodes CDR1 LGHNA and CDR2 YNFKEQ. This CDR3 spans 15 amino acids. V lost 1 base, J lost 4 bases, and 5 bases stayed unmatched. Written as DNA, the CDR3 is TGTGCCAGCAGCCAAGGACAGGGGCTCGGCTATGGCTACACCTTC. It codes for CASSQGQGLGYGYTF.

This clone was detected only once. V gene TRBV7-9 combines with J gene TRBJ2-7; D is ambiguous. V lost 5 bases and J 0 bases, leaving 5 bases between the germline ends. Germline loops: CDR1 SEHNR, CDR2 FQNEAQ (reference sequence). The CDR3 is 12 amino acids. The CDR3 loop reads CASSPLSYEQYF. CDR3 DNA sequence: TGTGCCAGCAGCCCACTCTCCTACGAGCAGTACTTC.

This clone has a single count. The chain uses TRBV9 and TRBJ2-5; perhaps TRBD1 as D (5 bases). CDR1 is SGDLS and CDR2 is YYNGEE in the germline V gene. Trimming pared 0 bases from V and 3 bases from J, leaving 9 bases between. The CDR3 has 14 residues. CDR3 loop: CASSVEDSEETQYF. In DNA form, the CDR3 reads TGTGCCAGCAGCGTAGAAGACAGCGAAGAGACCCAGTACTTC.

In this sample, this clone turned up a few times. The V and J genes are TRBV2 and TRBJ2-1, with 10 bases aligning to TRBD2. Germline V gives CDR1 SNHLY, CDR2 FYNNEI. J was trimmed by 7 bases and V by 6 bases; bases with no gene match: 12. This CDR3 contains 16 residues. CDR3 protein: CASRARASGGLNEQFF. In DNA, the CDR3 is TGTGCCAGCAGGGCCCGGGCTAGCGGGGGTCTGAATGAGCAGTTCTTC.

The chain has TRBV9 and TRBJ2-3; 8 bases agree with TRBD2. CDR1 and CDR2 from the germline V gene are SGDLS and YYNGEE. This CDR3 region has 16 residues. The ends lost 0 bases at V and 1 base at J; junction bases unmatched: 4. The CDR3 bases are TGTGCCAGCAGCGTAGACGGGCGGGGGGGCACAGATACGCAGTATTTT. Its protein product is CASSVDGRGGTDTQYF.

The chain has TRBV10-1 and TRBJ2-1; 8 nucleotides line up with TRBD2. The germline CDR1 and CDR2 sequences are WNHNN and SYGVQD (reference sequence). V was clipped by 2 bases and J by 7 bases; unmatched bases: 7. The CDR3 consists of 15 residues. For the CDR3, the DNA is TGCGCCAGCAGTGAGCGGGGGGGCCTAAGAAATGAGCAGTTCTTC. Its translation is CASSERGGLRNEQFF.

Only a few counts were recorded for this clone. The chain couples TRBV4-1 to TRBJ2-3; 12 bases fit TRBD2. Germline-derived CDR1 and CDR2 are MGHRA and YSYEKL. This CDR3 spans 18 amino acids. V was pared by 4 bases and J by 8 bases, with 16 bases of the junction left unmatched. The CDR3 sequence: CASSPLLLLAGGWGTQYF. In nucleotides, the CDR3 is TGCGCCAGCAGCCCCTTATTGCTGCTAGCGGGGGGGTGGGGTACGCAGTATTTT.

The chain uses TRBV7-9 and TRBJ2-7, with TRBD1 identical over 7 bases. The CDR3 is made up of 14 amino acids. The trim removed 5 bases at V and 6 bases at J, leaving 10 bases unmatched. CDR1 and CDR2 (germline): SEHNR, FQNEAQ (reference sequence). In DNA, the CDR3 is TGTGCCAGCAGCCCCCGACAGGGATCTAGCGAGCAGTACTTC. Translation gives CASSPRQGSSEQYF.

The J gene is TRBJ1-1, the V gene TRBV14, with D unresolved. The CDR3 runs 13 residues. V was trimmed by 5 bases and J by 0 bases, leaving 7 bases between them. CDR1 SGHDN and CDR2 FVKESK come from the germline V gene. This CDR3 is CASSASMNTEAFF. The CDR3 region has the DNA TGTGCCAGCAGCGCCTCTATGAACACTGAAGCTTTCTTT.

The chain recombines TRBV7-3 with TRBJ1-5, with a possible D match to TRBD1 (5 bases). This CDR3 is 16 amino acids long. In germline, CDR1 is SGHTA, CDR2 FQGTGA. V lost 5 bases, J lost 2 bases, and 16 bases lay in between. CDR3 residues: CASSPWNRICNQPQHF. The CDR3 coding sequence is TGTGCCAGCAGCCCATGGAACAGGATTTGCAATCAGCCCCAGCATTTT.